This TCR beta chain is drawn from a study of shared clonotypes between healthy human individuals. On the study more broadly: There were three CD4 naive, three CD4 memory, two CD8 naive and one CD8 memory plates per donor.

A single count supports this clone. Generated by immunoSEQ multiplex PCR, the TCRdb table keeps only in-frame clones and is missing some. The table has about 2,500,000 clones, approximately 94% seen once. The J segment lost 1 base and the V segment lost 1 base, leaving 4 bases of the junction unmatched. This CDR3 is 16 amino acids long. Germline CDR1 is ENHRY and CDR2 is SYGVKD. The chain employs TRBV10-3 and TRBJ2-1; TRBD1 matches at 7 bases. The sample was naive CD4+ T cells sorted from blood. The sample's subset: CD45RA+ positively selected. This receptor was obtained from a man between 18 and 29 years old in good health. CDR3 sequence: CAISEYPGQSYNEQFF. DNA of the CDR3: TGTGCCATCAGTGAGTACCCGGGACAGTCCTACAATGAGCAGTTCTTC.